A single sample gave rise to the 26 T cell receptor beta chains below, sequenced in a study of T cells in Graves' hyperthyroidism and ophthalmopathy. RNA transcripts gave rise to amplified TCR beta CDR3 regions. HTBI primers were used for first-round RT-PCR of the TCR CDR3. Via MiXCR, TCRdb re-called the multiplex PCR reads, giving one row per CDR3 protein. The sample yields hundreds of thousands of distinct CDR3 sequences, about 14% seen once. Source material: blood. The receptors shown here come from a woman in her 30s with Graves' hyperthyroidism.

The chain links TRBV5-6 to TRBJ2-4; D perhaps matches TRBD2 (7 bases). CDR1 is SGHDT, CDR2 YYEEEE, per germline. The CDR3 sequence is 16 residues long. Trimming removed 4 bases at V and 7 bases at J, with 21 bases between. The CDR3 coding sequence is TGTGCCAGCAGCCCGGAGAGGGGGGGCGCCGGGAACATTCAGTACTTC. This gives the protein CASSPERGGAGNIQYF.

This sequence joins TRBV6-1 and TRBJ2-2; TRBD2 agrees at 7 bases. This CDR3 is built from 13 residues. The J segment lost 9 bases and the V segment lost 5 bases, leaving 6 bases of the junction unmatched. Germline loops: CDR1 MNHNS, CDR2 SASEGT. CDR3 bases: TGTGCCAGCAGTCAAATGCGGGGGTGGGAGCTGTTTTTT. This gives the protein CASSQMRGWELFF.

Comments on this clonotype: A read error may account for a junction end that differs from germline. The V gene is TRBV5-4, the J gene TRBJ2-3; 12 nucleotides align to TRBD2. The CDR3 consists of 18 residues. Per germline, CDR1 SGHNT and CDR2 YYREEE (reference sequence). CDR3 DNA: TGTACCAGCAGTTCGGAGCTTGGACTAGCGGGATTCACAGATACGCAGTATTTT. Its protein product is CTSSSELGLAGFTDTQYF. Together with reference TRBV5-4 and TRBJ2-3, the CDR3 gives the full variable domain: ETGVTQSPTHLIKTRGQQVTLRCSSQSGHNTVSWYQQALGQGPQFIFQYYREEENGRGNFPPRFSGLQFPNYSSELNVNALELDDSALYLCTSSSELGLAGFTDTQYFGPGTRLTVL.

This clonotype was observed many times. The chain has TRBV2 and TRBJ1-5; TRBD1 is a possible D gene (6 bases). This CDR3 comprises 14 residues. V lost 6 bases and J lost 1, with 10 bases in between. In germline, CDR1 is SNHLY, CDR2 FYNNEI. CDR3 protein: CASSRDTSNQPQHF. In DNA form, the CDR3 reads TGTGCCAGCAGCCGGGACACGAGCAATCAGCCCCAGCATTTT.

Only a few counts were recorded for this clonotype. The chain has TRBV19 and TRBJ1-4; D not certain. V was trimmed by 9 bases and J by 8 bases, leaving 19 bases between them. Germline V gene lookup returns CDR1 LNHDA and CDR2 SQIVND (reference sequence). This CDR3 is built from 14 residues. The CDR3 DNA follows: TGTGCCAGCCTACTTGGAGGTGAGGAAGAAAAACTGTTTTTT. The encoded protein is CASLLGGEEEKLFF.

The rearrangement uses TRBV7-3 and TRBJ2-1, with 10 bases identical to TRBD2. The germline V gene encodes CDR1 SGHTA and CDR2 FQGTGA. Losses at the gene ends were 6 bases for V and 9 bases for J; bases not matched to a gene: 11. The CDR3 contains 15 residues. The CDR3 protein is CASSLLPSGSSEQFF. The CDR3, as DNA: TGTGCCAGCAGTTTATTGCCTAGCGGGAGTTCTGAGCAGTTCTTC. Drawing the rest from reference TRBV7-3 and TRBJ2-1, the complete variable domain is GAGVSQTPSNKVTEKGKYVELRCDPISGHTALYWYRQSLGQGPEFLIYFQGTGAADDSGLPNDRFFAVRPEGSVSTLKIQRTERGDSAVYLCASSLLPSGSSEQFFGPGTRLTVL.

This clonotype was recorded at least ten times. V is TRBV20-1 and J is TRBJ2-5; no reliable D call. The germline V and J ends were trimmed by 3 bases and 0 bases, with 5 bases remaining between them. From germline, CDR1 is DFQATT and CDR2 SNEGSKA (reference sequence). The CDR3 consists of 12 residues. The CDR3 DNA follows: TGCAGTGCTAGCGAGAACCAAGAGACCCAGTACTTC. Translated: CSASENQETQYF.

This clonotype was observed many times. The rearrangement uses TRBV28 and TRBJ2-7; D remains ambiguous. V was clipped by 5 bases and J by 6 bases, with 14 bases between them. CDR3 length equals 13 residues. CDR1 and CDR2 (germline): MDHEN, SYDVKM. The DNA for the CDR3 is TGTGCCAGCAGTAGCACGGAACTTACCGAGCAGTACTTC. This translates into CASSSTELTEQYF.

This clonotype was counted between two and nine times. The chain uses TRBV30 and TRBJ1-4; tentative D call: TRBD1 (5 bases). In germline, CDR1 is GTSNPN, CDR2 SVGIG (reference sequence). The V and J ends lost 3 bases and 0 bases respectively, with 11 bases between them. CDR3 length: 15 amino acids. The CDR3 DNA sequence: TGTGCCTGGAGAGCAAGGGGTGCAACTAATGAAAAACTGTTTTTT. Its protein product is CAWRARGATNEKLFF.

The chain joins TRBV5-1 to TRBJ1-4, with 8 positions matching TRBD1. V was pared by 4 bases and J by 4 bases, with 6 bases of the junction left unmatched. The CDR3 is 15 residues long. From germline, CDR1 is SGHRS and CDR2 YFSETQ. The CDR3 protein is CASSLAGQDNEKLFF. The DNA for the CDR3 is TGCGCCAGCAGCCTCGCGGGACAGGATAATGAAAAACTGTTTTTT.

This clonotype was counted at least ten times. V usage is TRBV19 and J usage is TRBJ2-2; possible D gene TRBD1, 5 bases. Germline V gene data show CDR1 as LNHDA and CDR2 as SQIVND (reference sequence). V was pared by 8 bases and J by 0 bases, with 16 bases between. The CDR3 has 16 amino acids. The CDR3 loop is CASGAITSPNTGELFF. The CDR3 nucleotides read TGTGCCAGTGGGGCGATTACGTCTCCGAACACCGGGGAGCTGTTTTTT.

This clonotype was recorded many times. The V call is TRBV28, the J call TRBJ1-1; D call uncertain. V shed 7 bases and J shed 3 bases, with 6 bases lying between them. From germline, CDR1 is MDHEN and CDR2 SYDVKM. The CDR3 extends over 11 amino acids. In DNA, the CDR3 is TGTGCCAGCAACAGATACACTGAAGCTTTCTTT. Protein: CASNRYTEAFF.

This clonotype appeared many times. The chain uses TRBV20-1 and TRBJ2-3; 10 bases are shared with TRBD2. CDR1 is DFQATT and CDR2 is SNEGSKA in the germline V gene (reference sequence). V was pared by 4 bases and J by 6 bases, with 4 bases of the junction left unmatched. The CDR3 loop spans 13 amino acids. CDR3 loop: CSATSGSGDTQYF. The CDR3 DNA follows: TGCAGTGCTACTAGCGGGAGTGGGGATACGCAGTATTTT.

This chain uses TRBV29-1 with TRBJ2-1; 10 bases align to TRBD2. With V trimmed by 2 bases and J by 6 bases, 7 bases remained unmatched. In germline, CDR1 is SQVTM, CDR2 ANQGSEA. CDR3 length: 15 amino acids. The CDR3 nucleotides are TGCAGCGTTGAAACCCCTAGCGGGAGCTTCAATGAGCAGTTCTTC. It codes for CSVETPSGSFNEQFF.

This chain links TRBV7-2 with TRBJ2-5; perhaps TRBD1 as D (6 bases). Germline lookup yields CDR1 SGHTA and CDR2 FQGNSA. V was cut by 1 base and J by 4 bases, with 13 bases left in between. This CDR3 comprises 15 residues. CDR3 protein: CASSLGQGSGETQYF. CDR3 in DNA: TGTGCCAGCAGCTTAGGGCAGGGGAGTGGAGAGACCCAGTACTTC. The full variable domain, in which reference TRBV7-2 and TRBJ2-5 provide the parts outside the CDR3, is GAGVSQSPSNKVTEKGKDVELRCDPISGHTALYWYRQSLGQGLEFLIYFQGNSAPDKSGLPSDRFSAERTGGSVSTLTIQRTQQEDSAVYLCASSLGQGSGETQYFGPGTRLLVL.

This clonotype was picked up many times. The rearrangement links TRBV20-1 to TRBJ2-3; TRBD2 agrees at 8 bases. The germline V gene encodes CDR1 DFQATT and CDR2 SNEGSKA (reference sequence). The junction had 9 bases not matched to a gene; V was cut back by 1 base and J by 3 bases. The CDR3 covers 16 residues. Written as DNA, the CDR3 is TGCAGTGCTAGAGTAGTCACAGCGGGAGTAACAGATACGCAGTATTTT. Its translation is CSARVVTAGVTDTQYF.

This clonotype was seen many times. The V call is TRBV7-2, the J call TRBJ2-5; 9 positions agree with TRBD1. This CDR3 spans 17 amino acids. With V trimmed by 4 bases and J by 3 bases, 12 bases remained unmatched. From germline, CDR1 is SGHTA and CDR2 FQGNSA. CDR3 nucleotide sequence: TGTGCCAGCAGCTCTTATGGGAAGACAGGGGGGGAAGAGACCCAGTACTTC. It specifies CASSSYGKTGGEETQYF. Full variable domain (remainder filled in from reference TRBV7-2 and TRBJ2-5): GAGVSQSPSNKVTEKGKDVELRCDPISGHTALYWYRQSLGQGLEFLIYFQGNSAPDKSGLPSDRFSAERTGGSVSTLTIQRTQQEDSAVYLCASSSYGKTGGEETQYFGPGTRLLVL.

J is TRBJ2-3 and V is TRBV6-1; D gene uncertain. The CDR3 length is 17 residues. From germline, CDR1 is MNHNS and CDR2 SASEGT. The ends were cut back, 4 bases at V and 2 bases at J, with 19 bases in the middle. The CDR3 DNA is TGTGCCAGCAGTGTGGCGCTAATGGACGGCTACACAGATACGCAGTATTTT. Encoded protein: CASSVALMDGYTDTQYF.

Ten or more counts support this clonotype. The chain carries TRBV5-8 and TRBJ2-2; weak D call: TRBD2 (5 bases). Germline CDR1 is SGHTS and CDR2 is YDEGEE. V shed 6 bases and J shed 3 bases, with 18 bases lying between them. The CDR3 runs to 16 residues. CDR3 loop: CASTRLGGVDTGELFF. CDR3 DNA: TGTGCCAGCACCCGCCTAGGAGGAGTGGACACCGGGGAGCTGTTTTTT.

This clonotype was seen a handful of times. The V call is TRBV25-1, the J call TRBJ2-7; 7 positions match TRBD1. The V gene's germline CDR1 is MGHDK and CDR2 SYGVNS. The V segment lost 6 bases and the J segment 1 base; nucleotides outside the gene matches: 6. This CDR3 has 14 residues. CDR3 sequence reads: CASSPGTESYEQYF. CDR3 DNA sequence: TGTGCCAGCAGCCCGGGGACAGAATCCTACGAGCAGTACTTC.

A few counts support this clonotype. The gene calls are TRBV20-1 and TRBJ2-3, with 9 positions matching TRBD2. The length of the CDR3 is 15 residues. J was trimmed by 4 bases and V by 3 bases; bases with no gene match: 8. Germline loops: CDR1 DFQATT, CDR2 SNEGSKA (reference sequence). The CDR3 coding sequence is TGCAGTGCTAGCCCCGTGGGCGGGAGGGCAGATACGCAGTATTTT. This gives the protein CSASPVGGRADTQYF.

This rearrangement joins TRBV7-8 to TRBJ1-4, with 7 positions matching TRBD1. The J segment lost 10 bases and the V segment lost 0 bases, leaving 5 bases of the junction unmatched. This CDR3 region has 14 residues. Germline CDR1 and CDR2: SGHVS and FQNEAQ. The CDR3 spells CASSLALQGRKLFF. The CDR3 DNA sequence: TGTGCCAGCAGCTTAGCGCTACAGGGGCGAAAACTGTTTTTT.

This clonotype was detected ten times or more. V and J are TRBV11-2 and TRBJ2-3; TRBD1 agrees at 9 bases. Germline V gene sequence: CDR1 SGHAT, CDR2 FQNNGV. The V segment lost 3 bases and the J segment 4 bases; nucleotides outside the gene matches: 5. The CDR3 runs to 15 residues. CDR3 nucleotide sequence: TGTGCCAGCAGCTTTTCGGGACAGGGCCCAGATACGCAGTATTTT. Protein: CASSFSGQGPDTQYF.

V gene TRBV5-5 combines with J gene TRBJ2-2, with 8 bases fitting TRBD1. Per germline, CDR1 SGHKS and CDR2 YYEKEE (reference sequence). This CDR3 comprises 15 residues. V was clipped by 4 bases and J by 4 bases; unmatched bases: 6. The DNA of the CDR3 is TGTGCCAGCAGCCCCCAGGGGGCGGGCACCGGGGAGCTGTTTTTT. Protein: CASSPQGAGTGELFF.

There are a few counts of this clonotype. The chain joins TRBV30 to TRBJ2-3, with TRBD1 matching over 8 bases. Per the germline V gene, CDR1 is GTSNPN and CDR2 is SVGIG (reference sequence). The CDR3 has 13 amino acids. V lost 4 bases and J lost 6; bases outside the gene matches: 6. CDR3 DNA: TGTGCCTGGACTGACAGGGGATCGGATACGCAGTATTTT. Amino acid sequence: CAWTDRGSDTQYF.

This clonotype was detected many times. The chain couples TRBV12-3 or TRBV12-4 to TRBJ1-1; no firm D call. V lost 6 bases and J lost 1, with 15 bases in between. This CDR3 has 15 amino acids. Written as DNA, the CDR3 is TGTGCCAGCAGCCGTGCGTCAGGAAAGAACACTGAAGCTTTCTTT. This sequence encodes CASSRASGKNTEAFF.